Listed below are T cell receptor beta chains from one sample, sequenced in a study of PD-L1 blockade in urothelial cancer. This table comes from immunoSEQ multiplex PCR, and its TCRdb copy is limited to in-frame clones, with some not included. The sample yields around 47,000 clones, roughly 82% seen once. The source was PBMCs, collected around atezolizumab (anti-PD-L1) treatment. These receptors all come from a man aged 60-69 years with urothelial cancer. The CDR3 runs from the conserved cysteine through the conserved F or W. D genes are given only for firm matches. Where a row states a size, it is once, few, many or the class of an expanded clone; other rows omit it.

clone_size | d_call | j_call | v_call | cdr3_nt | cdr3_aa
. | TRBD1 | TRBJ1-1 | TRBV14 | TGTGCCAGCAGCAGCGTTTGGGGACAGCACACTGAAGCTTTCTTT | CASSSVWGQHTEAFF
. | . | TRBJ1-6 | TRBV27 | TGTGCCAGCAGTTACCCGCGGGTAAGCTCCTATAATTCACCCCTCCACTTT | CASSYPRVSSYNSPLHF
few | TRBD2 | TRBJ2-7 | TRBV28 | TGTGCCAGCAGATCGGGCGGGGGCTCCTACGAGCAGTACTTC | CASRSGGGSYEQYF
. | TRBD2 | TRBJ2-1 | TRBV6-5 | TGTGCCAGCAGACTTAGCGGGATAGGGTTGTATGAGCAGTTCTTC | CASRLSGIGLYEQFF
. | . | TRBJ1-4 | TRBV7-2 | TGTGCCAGCAGCCCTAGCCAACGGTCCGAAAAACTGTTTTTT | CASSPSQRSEKLFF
. | . | TRBJ2-3 | TRBV4-1 | TGCGCCAGCAGCAGCATTCCAGGGGGGTACACAGATACGCAGTATTTT | CASSSIPGGYTDTQYF
. | . | TRBJ2-7 | TRBV6-5 | TGTGCCAGCAGTTACTCCTGGACTGGCTCCTACGAGCAGTACTTC | CASSYSWTGSYEQYF
. | TRBD1 | TRBJ2-3 | TRBV5-8 | TGTGCCAGCAGCTGGGGGACAGGGAGGTCGCCAGATACGCAGTATTTT | CASSWGTGRSPDTQYF
. | . | TRBJ1-4 | TRBV28 | TGTGCCAGCAGTTACCTTCGTTTAGCAACTAATGAAAAACTGTTTTTT | CASSYLRLATNEKLFF
. | . | TRBJ2-3 | TRBV18 | TGTGCCAGCTCACAACCACCGTGGCAGGGTGGAGATACGCAGTATTTT | CASSQPPWQGGDTQYF
. | TRBD1 | TRBJ1-5 | TRBV27 | TGTGCCAGCAGTTCCGGACAGGGAAGCAATCAGCCCCAGCATTTT | CASSSGQGSNQPQHF
. | . | TRBJ2-1 | TRBV11-2 | TGTGCCAGCAGTCCAGGGCACAGGGGGAGACAGCGGGATAACAATGAGCAGTTCTTC | CASSPGHRGRQRDNNEQFF
few | . | TRBJ1-4 | TRBV4-3 | TGCGCCAGCAGCCAAGATTTAGGGGTTAATGAAAAACTGTTTTTT | CASSQDLGVNEKLFF
. | . | TRBJ2-7 | TRBV7-9 | TGTGCCAGCAGAAAAGGAGCCTCGCCGTCTTACGAGCAGTACTTC | CASRKGASPSYEQYF
. | . | TRBJ2-5 | TRBV10-1 | TGCGCCAGCAGTGCCTCAGGGGTGGCACAGACCCAGTACTTC | CASSASGVAQTQYF
. | . | TRBJ1-2 | TRBV5-6 | TGTGCCAGCAGCTTCATCGACGCGAGGGAAGGTTATGGCTACACCTTC | CASSFIDAREGYGYTF
. | TRBD1 | TRBJ2-7 | TRBV11-3 | TGTGCCAGCAGCTTAGCCCCCGGGACAGGGAGCTCCTACGAGCAGTACTTC | CASSLAPGTGSSYEQYF
once | TRBD2 | TRBJ2-1 | TRBV10-3 | TGTGCCATCAGTGAGTCGGGACTAGGTAATGAGCAGTTCTTC | CAISESGLGNEQFF
few | . | TRBJ1-3 | TRBV7-8 | TGTGCCAGCAGTTCAACAGGGAGACATTATTTT | CASSSTGRHYF
. | TRBD2 | TRBJ2-5 | TRBV4-1 | TGCGCCACTACGGTTCCGGGACTAGCGGACCAAGAGACCCAGTACTTC | CATTVPGLADQETQYF
. | . | TRBJ2-7 | TRBV29-1 | TGCAGCGTTGAAGTGGAGAGGGACACCTACGAGCAGTACTTC | CSVEVERDTYEQYF
once | . | TRBJ1-1 | TRBV28 | TGTGCCACCTTGGGAGCGAACACTGAAGCTTTCTTT | CATLGANTEAFF
. | TRBD1 | TRBJ1-1 | TRBV15 | TGTGCCACCAGCAGAGATCAGGGGGCATCTTTCTTT | CATSRDQGASFF
. | . | TRBJ1-4 | TRBV9 | TGTGCCAGCAGCGGCGGGCTTGAGGGTGAAAAACTGTTTTTT | CASSGGLEGEKLFF
. | . | TRBJ1-2 | TRBV18 | TGTGCCAGCTCACCCACGAGGACGGACAGCTATGGCTACACCTTC | CASSPTRTDSYGYTF
few | TRBD2 | TRBJ2-5 | TRBV11-2 | TGTGCCAGCAGCGTGGGACTAGCGGAGCAAGAGACCCAGTACTTC | CASSVGLAEQETQYF
. | . | TRBJ2-1 | TRBV5-8 | TGTGCCAGCAGCTTGTGGCGGGTCTACAATGAGCAGTTCTTC | CASSLWRVYNEQFF
once | TRBD1 | TRBJ2-5 | TRBV7-8 | TGTGCCAGCAGCTTCCGAAGACTCCGGGACAGGGAGGACGGATCCCAAGAGACCCAGTACTTC | CASSFRRLRDREDGSQETQYF
once | . | TRBJ1-2 | TRBV5-1 | TGCGCCAGCAGCGCGCCCGAGCCCACTAGAGGTGGCTACACCTTC | CASSAPEPTRGGYTF
. | TRBD1 | TRBJ1-2 | TRBV27 | TGTGCCAGCAGTTTTATGGACAGGGGGCTCACCTATGGCTACACCTTC | CASSFMDRGLTYGYTF
. | . | TRBJ2-3 | TRBV30 | TGTGCCTGGAGTCTCACAACAGGGCCAGATACGCAGTATTTT | CAWSLTTGPDTQYF
. | . | TRBJ1-5 | TRBV28 | TGTGCCAGCAGTTTTGGGAGGGGACGCCGTTCCTATAGCAATCAGCCCCAGCATTTT | CASSFGRGRRSYSNQPQHF
. | TRBD2 | TRBJ2-7 | TRBV7-2 | TGTGCCAGCAGCTTAGTGGCTAGCGGGGACTACGAGCAGTACTTC | CASSLVASGDYEQYF
. | . | TRBJ1-1 | TRBV5-1 | TGCGCCAGCAGCTTGTATGACGGTGGACTTGAAGCTTTCTTT | CASSLYDGGLEAFF
. | . | TRBJ2-7 | TRBV21-1 | . | CASSNWGGGAWDEQYF
. | TRBD2 | TRBJ2-3 | TRBV5-5 | TGTGCCAGCAGTACCTCCGGGGGGACGGGCACAGATACGCAGTATTTT | CASSTSGGTGTDTQYF
. | TRBD1 | TRBJ2-7 | TRBV5-1 | TGCGCCAGCCGAGGCAGGGGGCCCCACGAGCAGTACTTC | CASRGRGPHEQYF
. | TRBD1 | TRBJ1-3 | TRBV6-6 | TGTGCCAGCAGGTGGGGACAGCACGGAAACACCATATATTTT | CASRWGQHGNTIYF
. | TRBD2 | TRBJ2-7 | TRBV28 | TGTGCCAGCAGTTTAGCGGGAGTACGTGAGCAGTACTTC | CASSLAGVREQYF
. | TRBD1 | TRBJ1-3 | TRBV27 | TGTGCCAGCAGTTCCTCGACAGGGGTTTACTCTGGAAACACCATATATTTT | CASSSSTGVYSGNTIYF
. | . | TRBJ2-5 | TRBV7-6 | TGTGCCAGCAGCTTAGGGGGCTGGGCCCAAGAGACCCAGTACTTC | CASSLGGWAQETQYF
. | TRBD2 | TRBJ2-3 | TRBV14 | TGTGCCAGCAGCCCTGGACTAGGACCATTCACAGATACGCAGTATTTT | CASSPGLGPFTDTQYF
. | . | TRBJ1-6 | TRBV2 | TGTGCCAGCAGTGATCCCTACGGGAGTTCACCCCTCCACTTT | CASSDPYGSSPLHF
. | . | TRBJ1-2 | TRBV5-4 | TGTGCCAGCACCCCCCCGGGTGGATATGGCTACACCTTC | CASTPPGGYGYTF
. | . | TRBJ2-1 | TRBV7-2 | TGTGCCAGCAGATGGAGAGGGGACTTCATCCTCCCTGGCTACAATGAGCAGTTCTTC | CASRWRGDFILPGYNEQFF
. | TRBD2 | TRBJ2-1 | TRBV7-2 | TGTGCCAGCAGCTTAGTTCCGGGACTAGGAGGGAAACAAGACAATGAGCAGTTCTTC | CASSLVPGLGGKQDNEQFF
. | . | TRBJ1-4 | TRBV6-1 | TGTGCCAGCAGTCACCGGGAGACAACTAATGAAAAACTGTTTTTT | CASSHRETTNEKLFF
. | . | TRBJ1-2 | TRBV28 | TGTGCCAGCAGTGAGGGGGAGTACGGCTACACCTTC | CASSEGEYGYTF
. | . | TRBJ2-5 | TRBV28 | TGTGCCAGCAGGCCGGAGAGGGGGAACCAAGAGACCCAGTACTTC | CASRPERGNQETQYF
. | TRBD2 | TRBJ2-1 | TRBV10-3 | TGTGCCATCAGTGAACAGTTGCGGGGGGAAAACAATGAGCAGTTCTTC | CAISEQLRGENNEQFF
. | TRBD2 | TRBJ2-3 | TRBV5-6 | TGTGCCAGCAGCTTGCGGGAGGGCCGTGTTGAAGATACGCAGTATTTT | CASSLREGRVEDTQYF
. | . | TRBJ2-2 | TRBV19 | TGTGCCAGTAGTATCCGGTCGGCAGGGGACATCAACACCGGGGAGCTGTTTTTT | CASSIRSAGDINTGELFF
. | TRBD1 | TRBJ2-1 | TRBV12-5 | TGTGCTAGTGGTTTGTTCGGGACAGGGGATGAGCAGTTCTTC | CASGLFGTGDEQFF
. | . | TRBJ1-5 | TRBV6-5 | TGTGCCAGCAGTTACTCTACACAGGGCCCCAATCAGCCCCAGCATTTT | CASSYSTQGPNQPQHF